A selection of T cell receptor beta chains follows, all from one sample in a study of T cell responses to AZD1222 COVID-19 vaccine. Clones were read by immunoSEQ multiplex PCR, and TCRdb kept only the in-frame ones, dropping some. The data contain 95,000 to 130,000 clones, 93% of them singletons. Sequencing was performed on peripheral blood, taken on day 0 of AZD1222 vaccination. The origin of the receptors is an adult in good health. Both conserved end residues are part of each CDR3. The D gene is left open where the match is weak. Not all rows give a size; the values are once, few, many and, for expanded clones, a class.

CDR3 protein	CDR3 DNA	J gene	clone size	D gene	V gene	CDR3 length
CAWSTRSSYNEQFF	TGTGCCTGGAGTACTCGTAGCTCCTACAATGAGCAGTTCTTC	TRBJ2-1	NA	NA	TRBV30	14
CASSLGAISGTDTQYF	TGTGCCAGCAGCTTAGGAGCTATTTCTGGCACAGATACGCAGTATTTT	TRBJ2-3	NA	NA	TRBV11-2	16
CASSLTRSSYNEQFF	TGCGCCAGCAGCTTGACTAGGTCGTCCTACAATGAGCAGTTCTTC	TRBJ2-1	NA	NA	TRBV5-1	15
CASSLETREGNEQFF	TGTGCCAGCAGCTTAGAAACACGGGAGGGGAATGAGCAGTTCTTC	TRBJ2-1	NA	TRBD2	TRBV7-6	15
CASSQATGVNEKLFF	TGTGCCAGCAGCCAGGCGACAGGGGTGAATGAAAAACTGTTTTTT	TRBJ1-4	NA	TRBD1	TRBV5-5	15
CAWMSYGDRLINYGYTF	TGTGCCTGGATGAGCTACGGAGACCGTTTAATTAACTATGGCTACACCTTC	TRBJ1-2	few	NA	TRBV30	17
CASSRTGGWETQYF	TGTGCCAGCAGCCGGACAGGGGGCTGGGAGACCCAGTACTTC	TRBJ2-5	NA	TRBD1	TRBV6-5	14
CASSLDSGRTYNEQFF	TGTGCCAGCAGCTTAGATAGCGGGAGAACCTACAATGAGCAGTTCTTC	TRBJ2-1	NA	TRBD2	TRBV11-3	16
CASRTGQGAGNTIYF	TGTGCCAGCAGAACCGGACAGGGGGCTGGAAACACCATATATTTT	TRBJ1-3	NA	TRBD1	TRBV2	15
CASSPRRGQSTEAFF	TGTGCCAGCAGTCCCCGAAGGGGGCAGAGCACTGAAGCTTTCTTT	TRBJ1-1	NA	TRBD1	TRBV27	15
CASSHISVADTQYF	TGTGCCAGCAGCCATATTAGCGTGGCAGATACGCAGTATTTT	TRBJ2-3	NA	NA	TRBV14	14
CATKSPGSYNEQFF	TGTGCCACTAAATCCCCGGGCTCCTACAATGAGCAGTTCTTC	TRBJ2-1	NA	NA	TRBV19	14
CASSGTGSNQPQHF	TGTGCCAGCAGTGGGACAGGTAGCAATCAGCCCCAGCATTTT	TRBJ1-5	NA	TRBD1	TRBV6-6	14
CASSMVLGQVSYEQYF	TGTGCCAGTAGTATGGTCCTCGGACAGGTCAGCTACGAGCAGTACTTC	TRBJ2-7	NA	TRBD1	TRBV19	16
CASSLGRGYTF	TGTGCCAGCAGTTTGGGGAGGGGCTACACCTTC	TRBJ1-2	NA	NA	TRBV6-5	11
CASSTPGGRVINEQFF	TGTGCCAGCAGTACCCCCGGCGGGAGGGTAATCAATGAGCAGTTCTTC	TRBJ2-1	NA	TRBD2	TRBV27	16
CASSLGEGRTNEKLFF	TGTGCCAGCAGCTTAGGCGAGGGTCGGACTAATGAAAAACTGTTTTTT	TRBJ1-4	NA	NA	TRBV7-9	16
CASTTDLPNYGYTF	TGTGCCAGCACGACAGACCTCCCTAACTATGGCTACACCTTC	TRBJ1-2	NA	NA	TRBV2	14
CASSLKGGTGELFF	TGCGCCAGCAGCTTAAAGGGGGGCACCGGGGAGCTGTTTTTT	TRBJ2-2	NA	NA	TRBV5-1	14
CASSELGSGANVLTF	TGTGCCAGCAGTGAATTAGGGTCTGGGGCCAACGTCCTGACTTTC	TRBJ2-6	NA	NA	TRBV6-1	15
CASSPRTSGNTDTQYF	TGTGCCAGCTCACCAAGGACTAGCGGGAACACAGATACGCAGTATTTT	TRBJ2-3	NA	TRBD2	TRBV18	16
CASSPGTSRRQPQHF	TGTGCCAGTAGTCCGGGGACCTCCCGGCGGCAGCCCCAGCATTTT	TRBJ1-5	NA	NA	TRBV19	15
CASSSYYEQYF	TGTGCCAGCAGTTCCTACTACGAGCAGTACTTC	TRBJ2-7	NA	NA	TRBV12-3/TRBV12-4	11
CASSRGDEQFF	TGTGCCAGCTCACGTGGTGATGAGCAGTTCTTC	TRBJ2-1	NA	NA	TRBV18	11
CASSYQQGASGNTIYF	TGTGCCAGCAGTTACCAACAGGGGGCTTCTGGAAACACCATATATTTT	TRBJ1-3	NA	TRBD1	TRBV6-5	16
CATSRGQVTQPQHF	TGTGCCACCAGCAGAGGACAGGTCACGCAGCCCCAGCATTTT	TRBJ1-5	once	NA	TRBV15	14
CASRPDRGPLTGELFF	TGTGCCAGCAGACCCGACAGGGGGCCCTTGACCGGGGAGCTGTTTTTT	TRBJ2-2	NA	TRBD1	TRBV28	16
CASSYEGRTNYNEQFF	TGTGCCAGCAGTTACGAGGGCAGAACGAACTACAATGAGCAGTTCTTC	TRBJ2-1	NA	NA	TRBV6-6	16